Below, 32 T cell receptor beta chains from the same sample are listed, as sequenced in a study of T cells in Graves' hyperthyroidism and ophthalmopathy. Amplified TCR beta CDR3 regions derived from RNA transcripts. First-round RT-PCR targeting the TCR CDR3 was performed with the HTBI primer set. One entry per CDR3 protein results from TCRdb running MiXCR on the multiplex PCR reads. Counted here are 450,000 to 650,000 distinct CDR3 sequences, approximately 17% occurring once; the ten biggest clones make up approximately 16%. Sequencing was performed on blood. These receptor sequences come from a woman under 30 with Graves' ophthalmopathy.

This clonotype was seen ten or more times. The V call is TRBV11-2, the J call TRBJ2-7; D is possibly TRBD2 (6 bases). Between the trimmed V and J ends, which lost 7 bases and 3 bases, there was a span of 22 bases. The CDR3 consists of 16 residues. In germline, CDR1 is SGHAT, CDR2 FQNNGV. The CDR3 region has the DNA TGTGCCAGCAACAACCGACGGCGGGGAAGGCGCTACGAGCAGTACTTC. It yields the protein CASNNRRRGRRYEQYF.

This clonotype was counted only a few times. This chain connects TRBV18 to TRBJ1-6; possible D gene TRBD1, 5 bases. Germline CDR1 reads KGHSH; CDR2 reads LQKENI. The CDR3 consists of 16 residues. Trimming shortened V by 0 bases and J by 7 bases, and 13 bases separated the two germline ends. The CDR3 loop reads CASSPPAGYPNSPLHF. In DNA, the CDR3 is TGTGCCAGCTCACCACCCGCAGGGTATCCAAATTCACCCCTCCACTTT.

This clonotype was detected a few times. The gene calls are TRBV10-2 and TRBJ2-2; no clear D gene. This CDR3 region has 13 residues. Germline V gene sequence: CDR1 WSHSY, CDR2 SAAADI. V lost 5 bases and J lost 5, with 9 bases in between. The CDR3 DNA sequence: TGCGCCAGCAGTCTCCTAGTTACCGGGGAGCTGTTTTTT. Translating gives CASSLLVTGELFF.

This clonotype has just a few counts. V usage is TRBV20-1 and J usage is TRBJ2-3; D unresolved. This CDR3 has 13 amino acids. The ends were cut back, 0 bases at V and 7 bases at J, with 11 bases in the middle. Germline loops: CDR1 DFQATT, CDR2 SNEGSKA (reference sequence). This CDR3 reads CSARDPSDYTQYF. The CDR3, as DNA: TGCAGTGCTAGAGATCCTAGTGATTATACGCAGTATTTT.

This clonotype has more than one count but fewer than ten. V gene TRBV27 combines with J gene TRBJ1-5; 8 bases map to TRBD1. V gave up 0 bases and J gave up 7 bases; unmatched junction bases: 14. CDR1 is MNHEY, CDR2 SMNVEV, per germline (reference sequence). This CDR3 has 18 residues. The CDR3 is CASSLSGTGPTRAQPQHF. The CDR3 region has the DNA TGTGCCAGCAGTTTATCGGGGACAGGCCCCACCCGAGCCCAGCCCCAGCATTTT.

This chain uses TRBV4-1 with TRBJ2-5, with 7 bases matching TRBD1. The CDR3 has 15 residues. The ends lost 1 base at V and 4 bases at J; junction bases unmatched: 6. CDR1 is MGHRA and CDR2 is YSYEKL in the germline V gene. CDR3 protein: CASSQVGTDLETQYF. The CDR3 DNA reads as TGCGCCAGCAGCCAAGTGGGGACAGACTTAGAGACCCAGTACTTC.

This sequence joins TRBV7-2 and TRBJ2-3; 12 nucleotides line up with TRBD2. This CDR3 contains 16 residues. Trimming took 7 bases from V and 8 from J; bases not matched to a gene: 13. Germline-derived CDR1 and CDR2 are SGHTA and FQGNSA. CDR3 DNA: TGTGCCAGCAAGTCACAATCTAGCGGGGGGGATCGTACGCAGTATTTT. Translation gives CASKSQSSGGDRTQYF.

This clonotype appeared many times. The rearrangement uses TRBV18 and TRBJ1-6; TRBD1 is a possible D gene (5 bases). Trimming left V 5 bases short and J 10 bases short, with 15 bases between. Germline CDR1 is KGHSH and CDR2 is LQKENI. The CDR3 consists of 14 residues. As DNA, the CDR3 is TGTGCCAGCTCAACCGGGACGGCGGGCTCACCCCTCCACTTT. Its protein product is CASSTGTAGSPLHF.

This clonotype has at least ten counts. This chain links TRBV28 with TRBJ1-5; no reliable D call. CDR3 size: 15 residues. Germline assignment: CDR1 MDHEN and CDR2 SYDVKM. The germline V and J ends were trimmed by 6 bases and 6 bases, with 18 bases remaining between them. In DNA, the CDR3 is TGTGCCAGCAGCCCGCTAGGTAGGGCAGGTCAGCCCCAGCATTTT. This sequence encodes CASSPLGRAGQPQHF.

Many counts were recorded for this clonotype. The chain combines TRBV9 with TRBJ1-1; 7 nucleotides agree with TRBD1. The V segment lost 4 bases and the J segment 1 base; nucleotides outside the gene matches: 4. There are 14 residues in the CDR3. Germline V gives CDR1 SGDLS, CDR2 YYNGEE. The CDR3 region has the DNA TGTGCCAGCAGCAGAGGGACAGCGAACACTGAAGCTTTCTTT. It translates to CASSRGTANTEAFF. The variable domain in full, completed from reference TRBV9 and TRBJ1-1, reads DSGVTQTPKHLITATGQRVTLRCSPRSGDLSVYWYQQSLDQGLQFLIQYYNGEERAKGNILERFSAQQFPDLHSELNLSSLELGDSALYFCASSRGTANTEAFFGQGTRLTVV.

The chain recombines TRBV29-1 with TRBJ1-5; TRBD1 is a possible D gene (5 bases). Per the germline V gene, CDR1 is SQVTM and CDR2 is ANQGSEA. Trimming left V 4 bases short and J 4 bases short, with 11 bases between. The CDR3 is made up of 13 amino acids. The CDR3 nucleotides are TGCAGCGTTGGGGTGGGGGGGAATCAGCCCCAGCATTTT. This encodes CSVGVGGNQPQHF.

This clonotype was found many times. The gene calls are TRBV9 and TRBJ1-3; D not resolved. There are 14 residues in the CDR3. V was cut by 0 bases and J by 0 bases, with 4 bases left in between. Germline assignment: CDR1 SGDLS and CDR2 YYNGEE. CDR3 loop: CASSVEGSGNTIYF. In DNA form, the CDR3 reads TGTGCCAGCAGCGTAGAGGGCTCTGGAAACACCATATATTTT.

Many counts were recorded for this clonotype. The chain couples TRBV7-2 to TRBJ2-2; D is unclear. V was trimmed by 4 bases and J by 5 bases, leaving 11 bases between them. The germline gives CDR1 SGHTA, CDR2 FQGNSA. The CDR3 contains 14 residues. Here the CDR3 reads CASSYGPTTGELFF. The DNA of the CDR3 is TGTGCCAGCAGCTACGGGCCTACAACCGGGGAGCTGTTTTTT.

This clonotype was detected ten times or more. The genes are TRBV20-1 and TRBJ1-5; D gene uncertain. The CDR3 runs 14 residues. Germline V gene sequence: CDR1 DFQATT, CDR2 SNEGSKA (reference sequence). Deletions cut 4 bases from V and 0 bases from J, with 10 bases between. This chain's CDR3 is CSAMSQYSNQPQHF. The CDR3 DNA follows: TGCAGTGCTATGTCTCAGTATAGCAATCAGCCCCAGCATTTT.

In this sample, this clonotype turned up many times. The chain recombines TRBV3-1 with TRBJ2-7; TRBD2 agrees at 15 bases. Germline V CDR1 and CDR2: LGHDT, YNNKEL (reference sequence). This CDR3 region has 15 residues. J gave up 6 bases and V 8 bases, and 8 bases lay outside the gene matches. The CDR3 reads CASSWGLAGGGEQYF. The CDR3 bases are TGTGCCAGCTCCTGGGGACTAGCGGGAGGAGGCGAGCAGTACTTC.

This clonotype was seen at least ten times. The chain uses TRBV5-1 and TRBJ2-3, with 8 bases lining up with TRBD1. The germline V gene has CDR1 SGHRS and CDR2 YFSETQ. The J segment lost 5 bases and the V segment lost 4 bases, leaving 12 bases of the junction unmatched. The CDR3 covers 16 residues. CDR3 in DNA: TGCGCCAGCAGCCCCTCCGACAGGGGCTTAGAAGATACGCAGTATTTT. It encodes CASSPSDRGLEDTQYF. The full variable domain, completed using reference TRBV5-1 and TRBJ2-3, is KAGVTQTPRYLIKTRGQQVTLSCSPISGHRSVSWYQQTPGQGLQFLFEYFSETQRNKGNFPGRFSGRQFSNSRSEMNVSTLELGDSALYLCASSPSDRGLEDTQYFGPGTRLTVL.

This clonotype was picked up many times. CDR3 in amino acids: CASSLGVGGPVYEQYF. The CDR3, as DNA: TGTGCCAGCAGCTTAGGGGTGGGAGGGCCAGTCTACGAGCAGTACTTC. This chain connects TRBV7-2 to TRBJ2-7, with 7 bases lining up with TRBD2. CDR3 length: 16 amino acids. From germline, CDR1 is SGHTA and CDR2 FQGNSA. With 1 base clipped from V and 3 bases from J, the junction kept 9 bases outside the gene matches.

This clonotype has a count of ten or more. Possible read error: a much larger clone is one base away. The V gene is TRBV7-8, the J gene TRBJ2-3, with 11 bases that match TRBD2. CDR3 size: 15 residues. The J segment lost 2 bases and the V segment lost 5 bases, leaving 3 bases of the junction unmatched. Germline assignment: CDR1 SGHVS and CDR2 FQNEAQ. The CDR3 spells CASSILAGDTDTQYF. The CDR3 nucleotides are TGTGCCAGCAGCATACTAGCGGGAGACACAGATACGCAGTATTTT.

J is TRBJ1-3 and V is TRBV7-2; 9 nucleotides match TRBD1. CDR3 length equals 14 residues. Germline-derived CDR1 and CDR2 are SGHTA and FQGNSA. J was trimmed by 6 bases and V by 3 bases; bases with no gene match: 3. The CDR3 loop reads CASSFGTGTNTIYF. CDR3 coding DNA: TGTGCCAGCAGCTTCGGGACAGGGACAAACACCATATATTTT.

This clonotype was seen ten or more times. V and J are TRBV27 and TRBJ2-2; unclear D gene. CDR3 length equals 16 residues. V was pared by 6 bases and J by 5 bases, with 19 bases between. Per the germline V gene, CDR1 is MNHEY and CDR2 is SMNVEV (reference sequence). CDR3 sequence reads: CASSRNNPTFTGELFF. The CDR3 DNA follows: TGTGCCAGCAGCCGCAATAACCCGACATTTACCGGGGAGCTGTTTTTT.

Many counts were recorded for this clonotype. This sequence joins TRBV12-3 or TRBV12-4 and TRBJ1-5, with D uncertain. CDR3 length: 15 residues. V gave up 3 bases and J gave up 0 bases, with 9 bases separating them. The CDR3: CASSFARNSNQPQHF. CDR3 bases: TGTGCCAGCAGTTTTGCCAGAAATAGCAATCAGCCCCAGCATTTT.

This clonotype was seen many times. The genes are TRBV28 and TRBJ2-5; 7 bases align to TRBD2. The CDR3 consists of 18 residues. Germline lookup yields CDR1 MDHEN and CDR2 SYDVKM. Germline trimming cut 3 bases from V and 5 bases from J; bases unmatched to any gene: 18. The CDR3 loop is CASSFSASGRRRWETQYF. CDR3 nucleotide sequence: TGTGCCAGCAGTTTTAGCGCTAGCGGAAGAAGGAGGTGGGAGACCCAGTACTTC.

V gene TRBV2 combines with J gene TRBJ1-5, with TRBD1 matching 10 bases. This CDR3 has 14 amino acids. Germline loops: CDR1 SNHLY, CDR2 FYNNEI. Trimming took 5 bases from V and 6 from J; bases not matched to a gene: 4. The DNA of the CDR3 is TGTGCCAGCAGTCAAGGGACAGGGGTTCAGCCCCAGCATTTT. Its translation is CASSQGTGVQPQHF.

The sample holds many counts of this clonotype. The chain is built from TRBV7-9 and TRBJ2-1, with D possibly TRBD2 on 5 matching bases. Trimming took 5 bases from V and 6 from J, leaving 14 bases between them. The CDR3 spans 14 residues. Germline V gene sequence: CDR1 SEHNR, CDR2 FQNEAQ (reference sequence). CDR3 DNA: TGTGCCAGCAGCCCCCCCGGAGGTGGCAATGAGCAGTTCTTC. Its translation is CASSPPGGGNEQFF.

This clonotype appeared many times. The V and J genes are TRBV28 and TRBJ2-7; D perhaps matches TRBD2 (5 bases). The V gene lost 2 bases and the J gene lost 6 bases, with 14 bases spanning the gap. CDR1 is MDHEN and CDR2 is SYDVKM in the germline V gene. The CDR3 contains 14 residues. The CDR3 sequence is CASSLAGYLFEQYF. In DNA form, the CDR3 reads TGTGCCAGCAGTTTAGCGGGTTATCTGTTCGAGCAGTACTTC.

CDR3 region: CAWSRMGETQYF. As DNA, the CDR3 is TGTGCCTGGAGTAGAATGGGTGAGACCCAGTACTTC. The chain combines TRBV30 with TRBJ2-5; D call uncertain. CDR3 size: 12 residues. Germline V gene data show CDR1 as GTSNPN and CDR2 as SVGIG (reference sequence). The V end was cut by 2 bases, the J end by 5 bases, with 9 bases between.

Ten or more counts support this clonotype. The chain joins TRBV7-9 to TRBJ2-3; D remains unclear. The V end lost 2 bases, the J end lost 2 bases, and 5 bases lay between the germline ends. Germline V gene data show CDR1 as SEHNR and CDR2 as FQNEAQ (reference sequence). The CDR3 covers 13 residues. CDR3 coding DNA: TGTGCCAGCAGCTTACTTGTCACAGATACGCAGTATTTT. Amino acids: CASSLLVTDTQYF.

The chain combines TRBV30 with TRBJ1-3; tentative D call: TRBD1 (5 bases). The CDR3 is 15 residues long. Germline CDR1 GTSNPN, CDR2 SVGIG (reference sequence). V dropped 0 bases and J dropped 2 bases, with 11 bases sitting between them. The CDR3 reads CAWSVLGGAGNTIYF. The CDR3 DNA sequence: TGTGCCTGGAGTGTACTCGGGGGGGCTGGAAACACCATATATTTT.

The table lists this clonotype with many counts. This sequence joins TRBV18 and TRBJ2-2; D call uncertain. V gave up 0 bases and J gave up 2 bases, with 13 bases separating them. This CDR3 contains 17 residues. Germline loops: CDR1 KGHSH, CDR2 LQKENI. The CDR3 loop reads CASSPPGRHSNTGELFF. The CDR3 DNA reads TGTGCCAGCTCACCACCAGGCAGGCACAGTAACACCGGGGAGCTGTTTTTT.

The table lists this clonotype with many counts. This sequence joins TRBV20-1 and TRBJ2-1; D is uncertain. V dropped 3 bases and J dropped 5 bases, with 5 bases sitting between them. This CDR3 contains 11 residues. The germline V gene has CDR1 DFQATT and CDR2 SNEGSKA (reference sequence). This CDR3 is CSASNNNEQFF. The CDR3 bases are TGCAGTGCTAGCAATAACAATGAGCAGTTCTTC.

In this sample, this clonotype turned up many times. The V gene is TRBV7-2, the J gene TRBJ1-2; unclear D gene. V was clipped by 6 bases and J by 2 bases, with 10 bases between them. CDR3 length: 13 residues. The germline V gene encodes CDR1 SGHTA and CDR2 FQGNSA. CDR3 protein: CASSLAANYGYTF. In DNA, the CDR3 is TGTGCCAGCAGTCTGGCGGCGAACTATGGCTACACCTTC.

This clonotype was seen ten or more times. V is TRBV7-9 and J is TRBJ2-3, with 9 positions matching TRBD2. The V gene's germline CDR1 is SEHNR and CDR2 FQNEAQ (reference sequence). Trimming removed 6 bases from V and 6 bases from J; junction bases left unmatched: 10. This CDR3 is 15 amino acids long. The DNA of the CDR3 is TGTGCCAGCAGTCCCACTGCGGGAGGGCGCGATACGCAGTATTTT. As protein: CASSPTAGGRDTQYF. Filled out from reference TRBV7-9 and TRBJ2-3, the complete variable domain reads DTGVSQNPRHKITKRGQNVTFRCDPISEHNRLYWYRQTLGQGPEFLTYFQNEAQLEKSRLLSDRFSAERPKGSFSTLEIQRTEQGDSAMYLCASSPTAGGRDTQYFGPGTRLTVL.